The rows below give T cell receptor beta chains drawn from one sample of a study of T cell changes during pregnancy in multiple sclerosis. TCRdb's copy holds only in-frame clones and misses some; the assay was immunoSEQ multiplex PCR. The sample yields 30,000 to 35,000 clones, over 75% seen once. The input for sequencing was CD8+ T cells from peripheral blood mononuclear cells, taken before pregnancy. Receptors were obtained from a female donor with multiple sclerosis, enrolled in a pregnancy study. CDR3s include the opening cysteine and the closing phenylalanine or tryptophan. D genes are given only for firm matches. Only some rows state a clone size, as once, few, many or a class for expanded clones.

TRBJ2-2 | TRBV29-1 | NA | NA | 13 | TGCAGCGTTGTACAGGATAACACCGGGGAGCTGTTTTTT | CSVVQDNTGELFF
TRBJ1-2 | TRBV7-2 | NA | NA | 17 | TGTGCCAGCAGCTTAGGCGGCGGCGAGGGATCTAACTATGGCTACACCTTC | CASSLGGGEGSNYGYTF
TRBJ2-3 | TRBV27 | NA | TRBD1 | 17 | TGTGCCAGCAGCCTCAGACAGGGGGGAGGTAGCACAGATACGCAGTATTTT | CASSLRQGGGSTDTQYF
TRBJ2-1 | TRBV12-5 | NA | TRBD2 | 16 | TGTGCTAGTGGTTTGGTTGGGACTAGTCTGTACAATGAGCAGTTCTTC | CASGLVGTSLYNEQFF
TRBJ2-2 | TRBV6-6 | NA | NA | 14 | TGTGCCAGCAGATCTAGTGCGAACACCGGGGAGCTGTTTTTT | CASRSSANTGELFF
TRBJ1-5 | TRBV9 | NA | TRBD1 | 14 | TGTGCCAGCAGCCTTTGGGACAGAAATCAGCCCCAGCATTTT | CASSLWDRNQPQHF
TRBJ2-1 | TRBV25-1 | NA | NA | 12 | TGTGCCAGCAGTGAATTTACGGGGGAGCAGTTCTTC | CASSEFTGEQFF
TRBJ1-1 | TRBV9 | NA | NA | 14 | TGTGCCAGCAGCGTAGTAGGGGATGAAGGTGAAGCTTTCTTT | CASSVVGDEGEAFF
TRBJ1-6 | TRBV30 | few | NA | 14 | TGTGCCTGGAGTCGGGGGGTCATAAATTCACCCCTCCACTTT | CAWSRGVINSPLHF
TRBJ2-5 | TRBV1 | NA | NA | 15 | TGCACCAGCAGCCAAGAGGGGGGGACAACTGAGACCCAGTACTTC | CTSSQEGGTTETQYF
TRBJ2-5 | TRBV5-8 | NA | TRBD1 | 16 | TGTGCCAGCAGCTCCCGACAGGGGGTTAACCAAGAGACCCAGTACTTC | CASSSRQGVNQETQYF
TRBJ2-7 | TRBV2 | once | NA | 13 | TGTGCCAGCAGTGACCAGATATTCTACGAGCAGTACTTC | CASSDQIFYEQYF
TRBJ2-1 | TRBV2 | NA | TRBD2 | 14 | TGTGCCAGCCCGGGGGTAGCGGGAGACAATGAGCAGTTCTTC | CASPGVAGDNEQFF
TRBJ1-2 | TRBV5-4 | NA | NA | 14 | TGTGCCAGCAGCTCCTTCGACAGCAACTATGGCTACACCTTC | CASSSFDSNYGYTF
TRBJ1-3 | TRBV28 | NA | NA | 15 | TGTGCCAGCAGAGAAGAGACTGTCTCTGGAAACACCATATATTTT | CASREETVSGNTIYF
TRBJ2-1 | TRBV27 | NA | TRBD2 | 16 | TGTGCCAGCAGTTTATGGGGGGGGGTTTCTGAGAATGAGCAGTTCTTC | CASSLWGGVSENEQFF